Sequencing of this T cell receptor beta chain was carried out in a study of T cell responses to AZD1222 COVID-19 vaccine. Study-wide findings and caveats: A mostly white British donor set with more females was recruited, and clonal diversity was possibly underestimated.

Profiling relied on immunoSEQ multiplex PCR, and the TCRdb table lists in-frame clones only, not all of them. The repertoire holds approximately 190,000 clones, more than 75% seen once, with roughly 0.99% in the top ten. Per germline, CDR1 MGHDK and CDR2 SYGVNS. CDR3 length equals 15 residues. Trimming cost V 4 bases and J 5 bases, with 12 bases left between them. A note on this clone: Its specificity is not known.

V gene TRBV25-1 combines with J gene TRBJ1-6; D perhaps matches TRBD1 (5 bases). Sequencing was performed on peripheral blood, taken on day 0 of AZD1222 vaccination. The receptor was isolated from an adult in good health. CDR3 loop: CASSGRGLNNSPLHF. The CDR3 DNA reads TGTGCCAGCAGTGGGAGGGGACTCAATAATTCACCCCTCCACTTT.